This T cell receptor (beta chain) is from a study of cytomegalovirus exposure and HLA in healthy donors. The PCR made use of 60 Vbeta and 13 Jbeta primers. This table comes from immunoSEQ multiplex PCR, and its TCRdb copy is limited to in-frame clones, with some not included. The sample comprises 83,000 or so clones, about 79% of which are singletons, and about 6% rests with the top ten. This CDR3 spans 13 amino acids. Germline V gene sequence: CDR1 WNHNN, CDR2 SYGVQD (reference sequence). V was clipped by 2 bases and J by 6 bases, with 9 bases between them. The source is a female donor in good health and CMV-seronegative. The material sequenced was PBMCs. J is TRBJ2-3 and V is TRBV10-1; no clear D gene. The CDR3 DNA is TGCGCCAGCAGTGAGGTCTCCCCGGATACGCAGTATTTT. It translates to CASSEVSPDTQYF.